One and the same sample provided the 28 T cell receptor beta chains below, sequenced in a study of long-term antiretroviral therapy in people with HIV. The immunoSEQ assay was v3.0, run at survey level. Here immunoSEQ multiplex PCR was the method, and the copy in TCRdb shows in-frame clones only, minus some. The data contain about 24,000 clones, about 76% of them singletons. The sequencing used unsorted PBMCs, collected at the start of antiretroviral therapy, before treatment. The receptor source for this set is a woman in her late teens or twenties with HIV.

This sequence joins TRBV9 and TRBJ2-3, with 12 bases identical to TRBD2. Per germline, CDR1 SGDLS and CDR2 YYNGEE. J lost 6 bases, V lost 0 bases, and 5 bases had no gene match. CDR3 length: 16 amino acids. The CDR3 DNA reads as TGTGCCAGCAGCGTAGCTAGCGGGGGGGGCTCGGATACGCAGTATTTT. This encodes CASSVASGGGSDTQYF.

The V and J genes are TRBV6-5 and TRBJ2-7; TRBD2 matches 9 bases. Germline values: CDR1 MNHEY, CDR2 SVGAGI. Losses at the gene ends were 4 bases for V and 2 bases for J; bases not matched to a gene: 3. The CDR3 is made up of 14 amino acids. The CDR3: CASSSAGGPYEQYF. The CDR3 DNA reads as TGTGCCAGCAGTTCTGCGGGGGGGCCCTACGAGCAGTACTTC.

The V gene is TRBV9, the J gene TRBJ2-5; unclear D gene. The V end was cut by 0 bases, the J end by 2 bases, with 8 bases between. The CDR3 has 14 amino acids. The V gene's germline CDR1 is SGDLS and CDR2 YYNGEE. The CDR3 DNA is TGTGCCAGCAGCGTAGAGAGTTCACAAGAGACCCAGTACTTC. Protein product: CASSVESSQETQYF. The full variable domain, its missing parts supplied by reference TRBV9 and TRBJ2-5, is DSGVTQTPKHLITATGQRVTLRCSPRSGDLSVYWYQQSLDQGLQFLIQYYNGEERAKGNILERFSAQQFPDLHSELNLSSLELGDSALYFCASSVESSQETQYFGPGTRLLVL.

V and J are TRBV7-9 and TRBJ1-2; 7 bases are shared with TRBD1. Germline-derived CDR1 and CDR2 are SEHNR and FQNEAQ (reference sequence). V was pared by 6 bases and J by 5 bases, with 3 bases of the junction left unmatched. CDR3 length: 12 residues. This chain's CDR3 is CASRTGPYGYTF. CDR3 in DNA: TGTGCCAGCAGGACAGGGCCTTATGGCTACACCTTC.

The rearrangement joins TRBV7-6 to TRBJ2-1; D unclear. This CDR3 has 13 amino acids. From germline, CDR1 is SGHVS and CDR2 FNYEAQ. Trimming removed 1 base from V and 6 bases from J, with 7 bases in between. In nucleotides, the CDR3 is TGTGCCAGCAGCTTAGAGGGCTCCAATGAGCAGTTCTTC. This sequence encodes CASSLEGSNEQFF.

The rearrangement uses TRBV6-6 and TRBJ2-2; possibly TRBD1 for D (5 bases). Between the trimmed V and J ends, which lost 8 bases and 3 bases, there was a span of 10 bases. The CDR3 extends over 13 amino acids. Germline loops: CDR1 MNHNY, CDR2 SVGAGI (reference sequence). CDR3: CASYFRDTGELFF. DNA of the CDR3: TGTGCCAGCTACTTCAGGGACACCGGGGAGCTGTTTTTT.

This rearrangement joins TRBV6-6 to TRBJ2-7; TRBD1 matches at 7 bases. Germline values: CDR1 MNHNY, CDR2 SVGAGI (reference sequence). V was pared by 4 bases and J by 0 bases, with 9 bases of the junction left unmatched. CDR3 size: 16 residues. The CDR3 loop is CASSSDRSYGSYEQYF. The CDR3 DNA reads as TGTGCCAGCAGTTCGGACAGGTCCTACGGCTCCTACGAGCAGTACTTC.

This clone was found a few times. This sequence joins TRBV28 and TRBJ1-2; D perhaps matches TRBD1 (5 bases). From germline, CDR1 is MDHEN and CDR2 SYDVKM. CDR3 length equals 14 residues. Trimming took off 4 bases at V and 3 bases at J, with 12 bases between the two ends. CDR3 residues: CASSSSRGDYGYTF. The CDR3 DNA is TGTGCCAGCAGTTCCTCAAGGGGCGACTATGGCTACACCTTC.

The chain is built from TRBV6-1 and TRBJ2-1, with D unclear. Trimming shortened V by 0 bases and J by 15 bases, and 18 bases separated the two germline ends. The CDR3 has 14 residues. The germline gives CDR1 MNHNS, CDR2 SASEGT. The CDR3: CASSEAGTASDVFF. For the CDR3, the DNA is TGTGCCAGCAGTGAAGCGGGAACGGCTTCAGATGTGTTCTTC.

CDR3 in amino acids: CASSPVSGVSNQPQHF. CDR3 in DNA: TGTGCCAGCTCACCTGTCTCAGGGGTTAGCAATCAGCCCCAGCATTTT. This chain joins TRBV18 and TRBJ1-5, with D possibly matching TRBD1 (6 bases). The CDR3 length is 16 residues. Trimming left V 3 bases short and J 0 bases short, with 12 bases between. Per germline, CDR1 KGHSH and CDR2 LQKENI.

This clone came up a few times. One junction end does not reproduce the germline sequence, and a read error may be involved. The chain links TRBV5-5 to TRBJ1-4; D call uncertain. This CDR3 is built from 17 residues. Germline-derived CDR1 and CDR2 are SGHKS and YYEKEE (reference sequence). This CDR3 is CASSQDYPPAYNEKLFF. CDR3 DNA: TGCGCCAGCAGCCAAGATTACCCCCCGGCTTATAATGAAAAACTGTTTTTT. The complete variable domain, with remaining parts taken from reference TRBV5-5 and TRBJ1-4, reads DAGVTQSPTHLIKTRGQQVTLRCSPISGHKSVSWYQQVLGQGPQFIFQYYEKEERGRGNFPDRFSARQFPNYSSELNVNALLLGDSALYLCASSQDYPPAYNEKLFFGSGTQLSVL.

V is TRBV13 and J is TRBJ2-7, with TRBD2 as a possible D gene (7 bases). The V gene lost 6 bases and the J gene lost 2 bases, with 14 bases spanning the gap. The CDR3 is made up of 14 amino acids. Germline loops: CDR1 PRHDT, CDR2 FYEKMQ (reference sequence). CDR3 in amino acids: CASSPSGQTYEQYF. The CDR3 DNA is TGTGCCAGCAGTCCTAGCGGACAGACCTACGAGCAGTACTTC.

This clone is classed as medium-sized. The chain is built from TRBV4-1 and TRBJ2-1, with unresolved D. The CDR3 covers 15 residues. V lost 0 bases and J lost 8, with 14 bases in between. Germline V gene sequence: CDR1 MGHRA, CDR2 YSYEKL. The CDR3 DNA is TGCGCCAGCAGCCAAGAAGAGGTAATTAGTCATGAGCAGTTCTTC. Translating it yields CASSQEEVISHEQFF.

The chain couples TRBV1 to TRBJ2-7; TRBD2, as called in the table, went unchecked against the DNA. TRBV1 is described as a pseudogene. CDR3 size: 13 residues. The CDR3: CTSLAMGTYEQYF. The CDR3 DNA sequence: TGCACCAGTCTAGCGATGGGCACCTACGAGCAGTACTTC.

J is TRBJ2-2 and V is TRBV7-8; perhaps D is TRBD1 or TRBD2 (5 bases each). V was clipped by 2 bases and J by 4 bases, with 11 bases between them. CDR1 and CDR2 (germline): SGHVS, FQNEAQ. This CDR3 contains 15 residues. As DNA, the CDR3 is TGTGCCAGCAGCTTATGGGTAGGGACCACCGGGGAGCTGTTTTTT. It codes for CASSLWVGTTGELFF. The full variable domain, in which reference TRBV7-8 and TRBJ2-2 provide the parts outside the CDR3, is GAGVSQSPRYKVAKRGQDVALRCDPISGHVSLFWYQQALGQGPEFLTYFQNEAQLDKSGLPSDRFFAERPEGSVSTLKIQRTQQEDSAVYLCASSLWVGTTGELFFGEGSRLTVL.

This clone is a singleton in its sample. V is TRBV2 and J is TRBJ2-3, with a tentative D call TRBD2 (6 bases). V was trimmed by 1 base and J by 1 base, leaving 15 bases between them. The CDR3 has 17 amino acids. Germline V gene sequence: CDR1 SNHLY, CDR2 FYNNEI. The CDR3, as DNA: TGTGCCAGCAGTGAAGTACGAGCGGGTCGGGGCACAGATACGCAGTATTTT. Protein sequence: CASSEVRAGRGTDTQYF.

The V gene is TRBV4-2, the J gene TRBJ1-2; D possibly corresponds to TRBD1 (5 bases). The germline gives CDR1 LGHNA, CDR2 YNFKEQ. This CDR3 is built from 12 residues. Deletions cut 5 bases from V and 6 bases from J, with 10 bases between. The CDR3 is CASSLGGNGYTF. The CDR3 bases are TGTGCCAGCAGCTTGGGGGGGAATGGCTACACCTTC.

J is TRBJ1-1 and V is TRBV28; D remains ambiguous. V lost 3 bases, J lost 5 bases, and 13 bases lay in between. Germline V gives CDR1 MDHEN, CDR2 SYDVKM. The CDR3 loop spans 14 amino acids. CDR3 protein: CASSFKGLRTEAFF. CDR3 nucleotides: TGTGCCAGCAGTTTTAAAGGATTACGGACTGAAGCTTTCTTT.

This clone is categorized as medium-sized. V is TRBV7-9 and J is TRBJ2-7; 7 nucleotides align to TRBD2. Unmatched junction bases numbered 6, after V lost 4 bases and J lost 0 bases. CDR3 length: 15 residues. Germline V gene lookup returns CDR1 SEHNR and CDR2 FQNEAQ (reference sequence). The CDR3 loop is CASSSSGTFSYEQYF. CDR3 bases: TGTGCCAGCAGCTCAAGCGGGACGTTCTCCTACGAGCAGTACTTC. Combining the CDR3 with reference TRBV7-9 and TRBJ2-7 gives the whole variable domain DTGVSQNPRHKITKRGQNVTFRCDPISEHNRLYWYRQTLGQGPEFLTYFQNEAQLEKSRLLSDRFSAERPKGSFSTLEIQRTEQGDSAMYLCASSSSGTFSYEQYFGPGTRLTVT.

V gene TRBV11-2 combines with J gene TRBJ2-1; 10 nucleotides line up with TRBD2. Germline V lookup: CDR1 SGHAT, CDR2 FQNNGV. The CDR3 totals 16 residues. Trimming cost V 1 base and J 4 bases; bases outside gene matches: 4. The CDR3 sequence: CASSLGTSGAYNEQFF. In DNA, the CDR3 is TGTGCCAGCAGCTTAGGAACTAGCGGGGCATACAATGAGCAGTTCTTC. Filled out from reference TRBV11-2 and TRBJ2-1, the complete variable domain reads EAGVAQSPRYKIIEKRQSVAFWCNPISGHATLYWYQQILGQGPKLLIQFQNNGVVDDSQLPKDRFSAERLKGVDSTLKIQPAKLEDSAVYLCASSLGTSGAYNEQFFGPGTRLTVL.

The chain recombines TRBV7-9 with TRBJ2-7; possibly TRBD1 for D (5 bases). This CDR3 has 16 residues. Trimming left V 1 base short and J 2 bases short, with 15 bases between. CDR1 is SEHNR and CDR2 is FQNEAQ in the germline V gene (reference sequence). The CDR3 here is CASSLEWGPRPYEQYF. As DNA, the CDR3 is TGTGCCAGCAGCTTAGAGTGGGGCCCAAGGCCCTACGAGCAGTACTTC.

This clone came up once. This chain joins TRBV9 and TRBJ2-1; 8 nucleotides align to TRBD2. V shed 2 bases and J 9 bases; nucleotides not matched to a gene: 22. The germline CDR1 and CDR2 sequences are SGDLS and YYNGEE. The CDR3 loop spans 19 amino acids. CDR3 protein: CASSVEGLTGGTPLGEQFF. The CDR3 DNA reads TGTGCCAGCAGCGTTGAGGGTTTAACGGGGGGGACTCCTCTCGGTGAGCAGTTCTTC.

The chain has TRBV7-8 and TRBJ2-3, with 9 nucleotides matching TRBD2. Germline V gene lookup returns CDR1 SGHVS and CDR2 FQNEAQ. Trimming at V came to 5 bases and at J to 5 bases, leaving 5 bases not matched to a gene. This CDR3 region has 14 residues. CDR3 DNA sequence: TGTGCCAGCAGCCCGGGACTAGCCGGAGATACGCAGTATTTT. It translates to CASSPGLAGDTQYF. Drawing the rest from reference TRBV7-8 and TRBJ2-3, the complete variable domain is GAGVSQSPRYKVAKRGQDVALRCDPISGHVSLFWYQQALGQGPEFLTYFQNEAQLDKSGLPSDRFFAERPEGSVSTLKIQRTQQEDSAVYLCASSPGLAGDTQYFGPGTRLTVL.

This clone has just one count. The chain employs TRBV28 and TRBJ2-5; D is undetermined. Germline CDR1 MDHEN, CDR2 SYDVKM. The CDR3 length is 13 residues. Between the trimmed V and J ends, which lost 10 bases and 0 bases, there was a span of 12 bases. The CDR3 DNA sequence: TGTGCCACCCGGGCAGGACACCAAGAGACCCAGTACTTC. Residues: CATRAGHQETQYF.

The rearrangement joins TRBV5-1 to TRBJ1-1; 7 nucleotides agree with TRBD1. From germline, CDR1 is SGHRS and CDR2 YFSETQ. Unmatched junction bases numbered 3, after V lost 0 bases and J lost 4 bases. CDR3 length: 14 residues. The CDR3 loop is CASSLDPGGTEAFF. The CDR3 nucleotides read TGCGCCAGCAGCTTGGACCCAGGGGGCACTGAAGCTTTCTTT.

This chain connects TRBV7-2 to TRBJ1-1; D is unresolved. The CDR3 is made up of 12 amino acids. The germline V and J ends were trimmed by 10 bases and 1 base, with 10 bases remaining between them. CDR1 is SGHTA, CDR2 FQGNSA, per germline. CDR3 sequence reads: CAIQRTNTEAFF. CDR3 DNA sequence: TGTGCCATACAACGGACGAACACTGAAGCTTTCTTT. The variable domain in full, with the rest retrieved from reference TRBV7-2 and TRBJ1-1, is GAGVSQSPSNKVTEKGKDVELRCDPISGHTALYWYRQSLGQGLEFLIYFQGNSAPDKSGLPSDRFSAERTGGSVSTLTIQRTQQEDSAVYLCAIQRTNTEAFFGQGTRLTVV.

The chain uses TRBV21-1 and TRBJ2-4; TRBD1, the table's D call, was not compared with the DNA. TRBV21-1 is deemed a pseudogene. This CDR3 spans 21 amino acids. The CDR3 nucleotides read TGTGCCAGCAGCAAATACAAGAAGCGGCTGTCGGACAGGAAGGCCAAAAACATTCAGTACTTC. Protein product: CASSKYKKRLSDRKAKNIQYF.

The chain recombines TRBV20-1 with TRBJ2-3; no reliable D call. Trimming took 6 bases from V and 5 from J, leaving 9 bases between them. This CDR3 has 11 residues. Germline V gives CDR1 DFQATT, CDR2 SNEGSKA (reference sequence). This CDR3 reads CSAGPRDTQYF. CDR3 nucleotides: TGCAGTGCCGGCCCCCGAGATACGCAGTATTTT.